Sequencing of this TCR beta chain was carried out in a study of T cell responses to AZD1222 COVID-19 vaccine. The protocol was immunoSEQ multiplex PCR, while the TCRdb copy is restricted to in-frame clones and leaves out a portion. Of under 150,000 clones detected, about 91% appear once; the ten largest clones hold 1.5% to 2%. The CDR3 runs 15 residues. V lost 2 bases to trimming and J lost 5 bases; unmatched junction nucleotides: 9. Germline loops: CDR1 SGHDT, CDR2 YYEEEE. With respect to this clone: The antigen is unknown.

Study-wide points: Clonal diversity may have been underestimated in mostly white British donors.

The source of this sequence is an adult who received the AZD1222 COVID-19 vaccine. This material consisted of peripheral blood, taken 28 days after the second AZD1222 dose. The chain has TRBV5-6 and TRBJ1-1; TRBD1 agrees at 7 bases. CDR3 sequence: CASSFELTGLTEAFF. CDR3 in DNA: TGTGCCAGCAGCTTTGAACTGACAGGGCTTACTGAAGCTTTCTTT.